This paragraph reports one TCR beta chain. No antigen is known for it. Per-base qualities were not stored, and no clone one base away is much larger. These data are taken from a study of cytomegalovirus exposure and HLA in healthy donors listed by TCRdb under 2017. Background on the whole study: According to a later analysis, the roughly 130 validation repertoires were produced on the same platform as the 700 or so repertoires of the first cohort. The study aimed to test whether signatures of past pathogen exposure could be identified by cataloging public T cell receptors. In addition to the first cohort of 650 to 750 subjects, a separate validation cohort of 130 or so different subjects was used. To predict cytomegalovirus infection status, the study combined high-throughput TCR immunosequencing, statistical association of individual TCRs with disease status, and machine learning. Findings and caveats that apply to the study as a whole: It was suggested by the authors that the approach could potentially be generalized to other disease states and immunological phenotypes. All 110 or so repertoires were used to score co-occurrence in the validation cohort in a later analysis, because that analysis had no HLA typing for the cohort. Subsequent analysis determined that TCRs grouped into clusters in the first cohort also showed a tendency toward co-occurrence across the 120 validation repertoires, and approximately 94% of cluster scores exceeded 0. In both the original and validation cohorts, the classifier was reported to diagnose cytomegalovirus status with high specificity and sensitivity. A total of 164 TCR beta chains were listed by the study as associated with cytomegalovirus. Across donors, most TCR sequences were observed very rarely, whereas some public TCRs were present in many individuals. In vitro tests confirmed that a few of the cytomegalovirus-associated TCR beta chains recognize cytomegalovirus antigens.

The library was prepared using the immunoSEQ multiplex PCR assay. From the authors' description of their analysis: A statistical classification framework was built for diagnosing cytomegalovirus status from the catalog of TCR beta chain sequences. TCRdb mirrors the immuneACCESS table, restricted to in-frame sequences. Some clones are absent from its copies; in checked studies, under half trace to an unresolved V gene, and the reason for the others is unknown. V and J calls plus clone size are reproduced from that table; the DNA served to infer D and trimming. The sample data list 220,000 or so clones, and around 86% of these were observed just once. The ten largest clones capture roughly 2% of the sample. Via the germline V gene, CDR1 is MDHEN and CDR2 SYDVKM. Counted from cysteine to phenylalanine, this CDR3 has 13 amino acids. The entry retains the CDR3 DNA only, 39 bases that are in frame from base 1. Trimmed from V: 6 bases; trimmed from J: 8 bases; junction bases lacking a gene match: 9.

The donors were included in the validation cohort of 100 to 150 subjects, a group kept apart from the roughly 670-subject first cohort. The rearrangement combines TRBV28 with TRBJ1-2; the central 7 bases match TRBD1. This sequence was found in a woman under 30 in good health and CMV-seropositive. Sequenced: PBMCs. The CDR3 corresponds to CASSKDRVEGYTF. The sequence in DNA is TGTGCCAGCAGCAAAGACAGGGTTGAGGGCTACACCTTC.